This T cell receptor beta chain emerged from a study of blood T cell repertoires in COVID-19. Overall study: COVID-19 samples collected from the United States, Italy and Spain covered acute and convalescent phases.

Assay: immunoSEQ multiplex PCR; the TCRdb copy retains only in-frame clones and omits some. Among approximately 220,000 clones listed, approximately 86% were seen once. In this sample, this clone turned up once. Other DNA sequences in this specimen translate into the identical CDR3. This CDR3 region has 13 residues. Germline V gives CDR1 MNHEY, CDR2 SMNVEV (reference sequence). Trimming removed 3 bases at V and 4 bases at J, with 9 bases between. The V gene is TRBV27, the J gene TRBJ2-5, with unresolved D. The TCR originated in a woman aged 25 to 39 who had been exposed to COVID-19. Sequenced: PBMCs or T cells enriched from blood (not recorded which). The CDR3 bases are TGTGCCAGCAGTTTGTCACGAGGAGAGACCCAGTACTTC. Its translation: CASSLSRGETQYF.